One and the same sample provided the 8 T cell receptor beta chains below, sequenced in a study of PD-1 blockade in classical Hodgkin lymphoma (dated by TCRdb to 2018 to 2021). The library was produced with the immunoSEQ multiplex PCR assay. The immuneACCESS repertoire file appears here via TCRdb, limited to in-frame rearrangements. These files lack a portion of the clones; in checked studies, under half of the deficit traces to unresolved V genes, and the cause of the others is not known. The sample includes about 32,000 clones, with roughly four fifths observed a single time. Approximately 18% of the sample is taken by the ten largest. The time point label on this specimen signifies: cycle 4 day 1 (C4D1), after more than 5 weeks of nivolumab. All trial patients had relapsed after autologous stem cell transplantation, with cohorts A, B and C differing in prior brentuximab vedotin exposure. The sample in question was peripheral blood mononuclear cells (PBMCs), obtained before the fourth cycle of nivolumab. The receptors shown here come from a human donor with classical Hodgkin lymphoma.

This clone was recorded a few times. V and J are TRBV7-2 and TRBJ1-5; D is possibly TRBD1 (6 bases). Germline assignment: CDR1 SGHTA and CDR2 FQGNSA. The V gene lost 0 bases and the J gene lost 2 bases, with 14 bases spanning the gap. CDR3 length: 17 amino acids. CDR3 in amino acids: CASSLARGGRGNQPQHF. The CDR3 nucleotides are TGTGCCAGCAGCTTAGCCAGAGGGGGAAGAGGCAATCAGCCCCAGCATTTT.

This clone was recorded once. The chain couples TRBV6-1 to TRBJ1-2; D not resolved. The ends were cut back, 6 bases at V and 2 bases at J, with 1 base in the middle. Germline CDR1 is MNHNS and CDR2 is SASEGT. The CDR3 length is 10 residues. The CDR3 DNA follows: TGTGCCAGCAGGAACTATGGCTACACCTTC. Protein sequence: CASRNYGYTF.

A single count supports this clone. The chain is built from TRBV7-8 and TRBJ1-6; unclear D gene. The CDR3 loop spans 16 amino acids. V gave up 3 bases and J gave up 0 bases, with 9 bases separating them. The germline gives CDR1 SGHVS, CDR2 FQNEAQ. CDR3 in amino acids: CASSFISDSYNSPLHF. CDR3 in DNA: TGTGCCAGCAGCTTTATAAGTGACTCCTATAATTCACCCCTCCACTTT.

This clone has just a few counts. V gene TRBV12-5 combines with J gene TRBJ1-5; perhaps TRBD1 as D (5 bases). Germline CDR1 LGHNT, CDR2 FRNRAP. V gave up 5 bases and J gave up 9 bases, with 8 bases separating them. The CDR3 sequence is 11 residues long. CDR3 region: CASGRQWPQHF. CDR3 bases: TGTGCTAGTGGTCGACAGTGGCCCCAGCATTTT.

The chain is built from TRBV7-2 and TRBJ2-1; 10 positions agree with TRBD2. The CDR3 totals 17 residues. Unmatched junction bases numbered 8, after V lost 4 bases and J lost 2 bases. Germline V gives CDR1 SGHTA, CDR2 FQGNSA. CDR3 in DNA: TGTGCCAGCAGCTCCCAAGCGGGAGGGCCCCCCTACAATGAGCAGTTCTTC. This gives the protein CASSSQAGGPPYNEQFF.

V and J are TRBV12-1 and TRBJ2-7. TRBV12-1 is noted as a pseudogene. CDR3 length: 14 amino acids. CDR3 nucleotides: TGTGCCAGCAGCTTTCAAGGCTTAACATACGAGCAGTACGTC. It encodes CASSFQGLTYEQYV.

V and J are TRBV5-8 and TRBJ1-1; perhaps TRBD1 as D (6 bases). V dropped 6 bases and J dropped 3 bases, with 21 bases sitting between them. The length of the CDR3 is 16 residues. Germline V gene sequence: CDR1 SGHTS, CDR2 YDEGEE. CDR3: CASTKFRGGFDTEAFF. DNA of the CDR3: TGTGCCAGCACCAAATTCAGGGGCGGATTTGACACTGAAGCTTTCTTT.

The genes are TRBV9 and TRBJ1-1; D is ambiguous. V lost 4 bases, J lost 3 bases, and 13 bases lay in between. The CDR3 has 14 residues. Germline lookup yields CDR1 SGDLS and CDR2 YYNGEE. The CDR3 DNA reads TGTGCCAGCAGCCTCGGGGAGGAGGACACTGAAGCTTTCTTT. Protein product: CASSLGEEDTEAFF.